The present entry profiles one T cell receptor beta chain with its context. It has no known antigen specificity. No per-base quality is available; no much larger clone lies one base away. The immunoSEQ Assay was used to sequence TCRbeta CDR3 regions. After extraction, genomic DNA underwent amplification by bias-controlled multiplex PCR, followed by high-throughput sequencing. Per the authors' processing: To quantify the absolute abundance of each unique TCRbeta CDR3 region, sequences were collapsed and filtered. Usable DNA was measured by amplifying reference genes present in all nucleated cells, and TCRbeta template counts were normalized to that usable DNA to estimate T cell fraction. Repertoire TCRs were annotated as SARS-CoV-2-specific by exact matching of V gene, CDR3 amino acid sequence and J gene to a known reactive TCR set. The reference SARS-CoV-2 TCR set came from MIRA and was filtered for enrichment in COVID-19-positive ImmuneCODE repertoires, removing public or cross-reactive TCRs. Using the MIRA antigens, annotated TCRs were further analysed by specific ORF or by position within an ORF. Breadth was defined as the number of annotated unique rearrangements divided by the total number of unique productive rearrangements, and depth was defined as the summed frequency of the annotated unique rearrangements. Two-sided Wilcoxon rank-sum tests were used to compare TCR breadth between groups. TCRdb obtained this table from immuneACCESS and retained in-frame rearrangements with V and J assigned. These tables miss some clones; where compared with another copy, unresolved V genes account for less than half of the shortfall, and the remainder is unexplained. V and J calls and clone size are those listed in that table; D and trimming were worked out from the DNA. The sample data list about 400,000 clones, and approximately 88% of these were observed just once. The ten biggest clones cover about 3.5% of the sample.

This sample was taken from a study of Ad26.COV2.S vaccination and SARS-CoV-2 variants (dated by TCRdb to about 2021). With respect to the entire study: Vaccine-arm donors were drawn from COV1001, a multicentre, randomized, double-blind, placebo-controlled phase I-IIa trial of Ad26.COV2.S in healthy adults. Throughout the experiments and outcome assessment, investigators stayed blinded to trial group allocation. Sequencing of the TCRbeta repertoire served to evaluate the specificity and breadth of SARS-CoV-2-reactive T cell receptors following Ad26.COV2.S vaccination. Ad26.COV2.S was given intramuscularly at 5x10^10 or 1x10^11 viral particles, as a single shot or as two shots 56 days apart. Participants in the trial were split at random into five groups of five each, receiving low-dose or high-dose Ad26.COV2.S once or twice, or else placebo on both occasions. The TCR-sequenced set comprised about 32 samples: around 20 Ad26.COV2.S vaccine recipients, 5 placebo recipients and 8 SARS-CoV-2 convalescent individuals.

Here is what the overall study found, with its caveats: Comparing responses between vaccine doses or regimens was not something the study was powered to do. Spike-specific TCR breadth was higher in Ad26.COV2.S recipients than in placebo recipients (P = 0.0014). Substantial breadth of spike-specific CD8+ and CD4+ T cell responses was reported after vaccination. According to the authors, total T cell responses may have been underestimated by the TCR breadth and depth analyses. Vaccine and placebo recipients had similar non-spike TCR breadth, a finding consistent with the vaccine containing only spike.

The sample's treatment or condition label, in plain terms: 15 to 20 received Ad26.COV2.S at low or high dose, single or two shots; a few received placebo; per-sample allocation not given. Repertoires of vaccine and placebo recipients were sequenced from samples collected on day 63 after the first injection. Between 29 July and 7 August 2020, Cohort 1b enrolled about two dozen adults aged 18-55 years at one site in Boston, USA. Ad26.COV2.S consisted of a replication-incompetent adenovirus type 26 vector by which a prefusion-stabilized SARS-CoV-2 spike protein from the original Wuhan strain was expressed. The germline V gene gives CDR1 as SNHLY and CDR2 as FYNNEI. V loses 8 bases, J loses 5 bases, and the germline ends lie 15 bases apart. From its cysteine to its phenylalanine, the CDR3 spans 13 amino acids. The read is trimmed to its CDR3 DNA, 39 bases read in frame from base 1.

This clonotype originated in a person between 18 and 59 years old who received the Ad26.COV2.S COVID-19 vaccine or a placebo. The V and J genes are TRBV2 and TRBJ1-1, with the identity of the D gene unclear. Sample: peripheral blood, taken in a trial of Ad26.COV2.S vaccine versus placebo. The DNA sequence is as follows: TGTGCCAGCGGGAGAGAGACGAATACTGAAGCTTTCTTT. It codes for CASGRETNTEAFF.